A selection of T cell receptor beta chains follows, all from one sample in a study of human T cells and chemical hapten exposure. Via MiXCR, TCRdb re-called the RACE reads, giving one row per CDR3 protein. The sample lists 90,000 to 110,000 distinct CDR3 sequences, 9% to 9.5% occurring once. Specimen: whole blood, collected in connection with sensitization to the hapten diphenylcyclopropenone (DPC). The receptors were sampled from a woman aged 40 to 50 with alopecia areata. Some clones in this sample may be carry-over from other donors' samples. Both conserved end residues are part of each CDR3. Each record gives: V gene, clone size, CDR3 protein. Only some rows state a clone size, as once, few, many or a class for expanded clones.

v_call: TRBV5-1
clone_size: .
cdr3_aa: CASSLTGPPGFGELFF

v_call: TRBV6-2/TRBV6-3
clone_size: many
cdr3_aa: CASSDPITQETQYF

v_call: TRBV18
clone_size: many
cdr3_aa: CASSPQWTGLNTEAFF

v_call: TRBV7-9
clone_size: .
cdr3_aa: CASSHGLRPDTQYF

v_call: TRBV3-1
clone_size: few
cdr3_aa: CASSQGVGALYEQYF

v_call: TRBV12-3/TRBV12-4
clone_size: few
cdr3_aa: CASSLAVPSKTQYF

v_call: TRBV6-2/TRBV6-3
clone_size: few
cdr3_aa: CASNRFGGSLTDEQFF

v_call: TRBV6-2/TRBV6-3
clone_size: many
cdr3_aa: CASSYLQYSNQPQHF

v_call: TRBV11-2
clone_size: few
cdr3_aa: CASSFSGARTYGYTF

v_call: TRBV6-2/TRBV6-3
clone_size: few
cdr3_aa: CASSYVPTEDTQYF

v_call: TRBV19
clone_size: many
cdr3_aa: CASSRDQGTQYF

v_call: TRBV6-6
clone_size: .
cdr3_aa: CASSAGGPNNEQFF

v_call: TRBV29-1
clone_size: few
cdr3_aa: CSVEPARGYGYTF

v_call: TRBV5-1
clone_size: many
cdr3_aa: CASSLAGQGRLMDTEAFF

v_call: TRBV10-3
clone_size: many
cdr3_aa: CAIRTSGDYYEQYF

v_call: TRBV11-2
clone_size: many
cdr3_aa: CASSFGDREETQYF

v_call: TRBV29-1
clone_size: .
cdr3_aa: CSVDSTGGLYGYTF

v_call: TRBV10-3
clone_size: .
cdr3_aa: CAISERRNVDSPLHF

v_call: TRBV29-1
clone_size: few
cdr3_aa: CSVEATDGMNTEAFF

v_call: TRBV6-5
clone_size: .
cdr3_aa: CASSTGTTQGRDEQFF

v_call: TRBV12-3/TRBV12-4
clone_size: few
cdr3_aa: CASSSEGASGNTIYF

v_call: TRBV7-2
clone_size: many
cdr3_aa: CASSFSGGTNQPQHF

v_call: TRBV5-1
clone_size: few
cdr3_aa: CASSLALAGGETQYF

v_call: TRBV29-1
clone_size: .
cdr3_aa: CSVELAEQAQYF

v_call: TRBV7-8
clone_size: .
cdr3_aa: CASSLAGGHNEQFF

v_call: TRBV4-2
clone_size: many
cdr3_aa: CASSQELDRFRDTQYF

v_call: TRBV6-6
clone_size: many
cdr3_aa: CASSYSGLESSYEQYF

v_call: TRBV6-2/TRBV6-3
clone_size: few
cdr3_aa: CASSYPDRGIYNEQFF

v_call: TRBV6-2/TRBV6-3
clone_size: .
cdr3_aa: CASSYSGVNQPQHF

v_call: TRBV28
clone_size: .
cdr3_aa: CASSLLDRVQETQYF

v_call: TRBV6-1
clone_size: .
cdr3_aa: CATWGAQNIQYF

v_call: TRBV4-2
clone_size: many
cdr3_aa: CASSQEAAGPNYGYTF

v_call: TRBV20-1
clone_size: .
cdr3_aa: CSARDLEGSNEKLFF

v_call: TRBV5-4
clone_size: many
cdr3_aa: CASSLGGPQGFGANVLTF

v_call: TRBV14
clone_size: .
cdr3_aa: CASSQDHNQPQHF

v_call: TRBV4-2
clone_size: many
cdr3_aa: CASSAGLAGNNEQFF

v_call: TRBV7-2
clone_size: .
cdr3_aa: CASLWGRSFPGYTF

v_call: TRBV7-9
clone_size: many
cdr3_aa: CASSDTVSGNTIYF

v_call: TRBV4-3
clone_size: few
cdr3_aa: CASSQDRGQETQYF

v_call: TRBV3-1
clone_size: many
cdr3_aa: CASSQDPGSEQFF

v_call: TRBV28
clone_size: .
cdr3_aa: CASRQGAEEQFF

v_call: TRBV10-3
clone_size: many
cdr3_aa: CAISESGLNEQFF

v_call: TRBV11-2
clone_size: .
cdr3_aa: CASNIGPNTGELFF

v_call: TRBV5-1
clone_size: few
cdr3_aa: CASSFGGASTDTQYF